The 27 T cell receptor beta chains below all came from one sample that was sequenced in a study of T cell responses to AZD1222 COVID-19 vaccine. Clones were sequenced by immunoSEQ multiplex PCR, and TCRdb holds only the in-frame ones, with some missing. Altogether 150,000 to 200,000 clones are present, just over 90% being singletons, with the ten largest covering 1.1%. The source was peripheral blood, collected 28 days after the second AZD1222 dose. These TCRs come from an adult who received the AZD1222 COVID-19 vaccine.

A word on this clone: The same CDR3 arises from other DNA sequences in this sample as well. The rearrangement uses TRBV9 and TRBJ1-1; D unclear. The V end lost 0 bases, the J end lost 5 bases, and 8 bases lay between the germline ends. Germline CDR1 is SGDLS and CDR2 is YYNGEE. The CDR3 is 13 amino acids. CDR3 protein: CASSVAPGTEAFF. The CDR3 coding sequence is TGTGCCAGCAGCGTAGCGCCGGGAACTGAAGCTTTCTTT.

This chain connects TRBV4-1 to TRBJ1-6; D is possibly TRBD1 (6 bases). Germline V gives CDR1 MGHRA, CDR2 YSYEKL. V was clipped by 4 bases and J by 4 bases, with 14 bases between them. CDR3 size: 16 residues. The DNA for the CDR3 is TGCGCCAGCAGCCCCTGGGACAACTCTTATAATTCACCCCTCCACTTT. Amino acid sequence: CASSPWDNSYNSPLHF.

The chain is built from TRBV2 and TRBJ2-5; the match to TRBD2 covers 8 bases. Germline V gene data show CDR1 as SNHLY and CDR2 as FYNNEI. This CDR3 region has 13 residues. V was clipped by 9 bases and J by 5 bases; unmatched bases: 8. CDR3 in DNA: TGTGCCAGTAAACTAGCGGAGGCGGAGACCCAGTACTTC. This codes for CASKLAEAETQYF.

The chain recombines TRBV2 with TRBJ2-7; 12 bases are shared with TRBD2. In germline, CDR1 is SNHLY, CDR2 FYNNEI. The CDR3 runs 16 residues. Trimming took 4 bases from V and 6 from J; bases not matched to a gene: 10. This chain's CDR3 is CASSGRTSGDLSEQYF. The CDR3 DNA sequence: TGTGCCAGCAGTGGCCGGACTAGCGGGGACCTTTCCGAGCAGTACTTC.

The V call is TRBV10-3, the J call TRBJ1-2, with D possibly being TRBD1 (5 bases). V was pared by 2 bases and J by 2 bases, with 9 bases between. The germline V gene encodes CDR1 ENHRY and CDR2 SYGVKD. The CDR3 covers 14 residues. CDR3 protein: CAISEPDRNYGYTF. For the CDR3, the DNA is TGTGCCATCAGTGAGCCCGACAGAAACTATGGCTACACCTTC.

This chain joins TRBV10-3 and TRBJ2-1, with 14 bases identical to TRBD2. Looked up from germline, CDR1 is ENHRY and CDR2 is SYGVKD. Trimming took 6 bases from V and 3 from J; bases not matched to a gene: 7. There are 17 residues in the CDR3. The CDR3 region is CAIRDDGTSGGYNEQFF. As DNA, the CDR3 is TGTGCCATCAGGGATGACGGGACTAGCGGGGGCTACAATGAGCAGTTCTTC.

The chain recombines TRBV7-8 with TRBJ1-5; D not resolved. The CDR3 loop spans 18 amino acids. Germline CDR1 SGHVS, CDR2 FQNEAQ. V lost 5 bases to trimming and J lost 2 bases, with 22 bases between them. The CDR3 sequence: CASSGRRNGEVGNQPQHF. The CDR3 DNA sequence: TGTGCCAGCAGCGGCCGTCGGAACGGCGAAGTTGGCAATCAGCCCCAGCATTTT.

As regards this clone: The same CDR3 arises from other DNA sequences in this sample as well. V usage is TRBV6-1 and J usage is TRBJ1-4; D gene ambiguous. Germline CDR1 is MNHNS and CDR2 is SASEGT. This CDR3 contains 15 residues. Deletions cut 0 bases from V and 0 bases from J, with 5 bases between. The CDR3 region has the DNA TGTGCCAGCAGTGAAGCGGGTGCAACTAATGAAAAACTGTTTTTT. Translated, it gives CASSEAGATNEKLFF.

The V call is TRBV5-6, the J call TRBJ2-1; D unresolved. The CDR3 has 11 residues. V gave up 4 bases and J gave up 10 bases, with 9 bases separating them. Germline lookup yields CDR1 SGHDT and CDR2 YYEEEE. CDR3 bases: TGTGCCAGCAGCGTAGGGCAGGAGCAGTTCTTC. Its translation: CASSVGQEQFF.

The chain is built from TRBV2 and TRBJ1-5, with no clear D. Trimming removed 6 bases at V and 6 bases at J, with 12 bases between. Germline CDR1 reads SNHLY; CDR2 reads FYNNEI. The CDR3 sequence is 13 residues long. The CDR3 sequence: CASSRRRGQPQHF. As DNA, the CDR3 is TGTGCCAGCAGCCGAAGGCGGGGTCAGCCCCAGCATTTT.

This chain uses TRBV7-6 with TRBJ2-5; TRBD2 matches at 10 bases. There are 16 residues in the CDR3. V dropped 5 bases and J dropped 0; count of bases not matched to a gene: 6. Germline CDR1 SGHVS, CDR2 FNYEAQ. The CDR3 loop reads CASSQYSGGYQETQYF. The CDR3 coding sequence is TGTGCCAGCAGCCAATATAGCGGGGGGTACCAAGAGACCCAGTACTTC.

This clone was seen more than once but under ten times. The chain recombines TRBV3-1 (or the pseudogene TRBV3-2) with TRBJ1-3; 9 nucleotides line up with TRBD1. V was pared by 4 bases and J by 14 bases, with 12 bases of the junction left unmatched. The germline gives CDR1 LGHDT, CDR2 YNNKEL (reference sequence). The CDR3 has 14 amino acids. CDR3 in DNA: TGTGCCAGCAGCCCCCGGGACAGGGTCCCCACTTTATATTTT. Residues: CASSPRDRVPTLYF.

The chain joins TRBV29-1 to TRBJ2-1; D is undetermined. In germline, CDR1 is SQVTM, CDR2 ANQGSEA. This CDR3 is built from 15 residues. V lost 1 base, J lost 0 bases, and 10 bases lay in between. The CDR3 protein is CSVEAGSSSYNEQFF. DNA of the CDR3: TGCAGCGTTGAAGCCGGGTCGAGCTCCTACAATGAGCAGTTCTTC.

The V gene is TRBV7-8, the J gene TRBJ2-2; a possible D gene is TRBD1 (6 bases). Between the trimmed V and J ends, which lost 5 bases and 4 bases, there was a span of 17 bases. The CDR3 contains 16 residues. Germline V gene sequence: CDR1 SGHVS, CDR2 FQNEAQ. CDR3 sequence (DNA): TGTGCCAGCAGCCCTAAGTCAGGGGTAGGCACCGGGGAGCTGTTTTTT. It is translated as CASSPKSGVGTGELFF.

The chain links TRBV30 to TRBJ1-6; D is possibly TRBD1 (5 bases). The CDR3 spans 13 residues. Germline lookup yields CDR1 GTSNPN and CDR2 SVGIG (reference sequence). The V and J ends lost 1 base and 5 bases respectively, with 6 bases between them. The CDR3 DNA reads as TGTGCCTGGAGTGGAGGGGATAATTCACCCCTCCACTTT. The encoded protein is CAWSGGDNSPLHF.

This sequence joins TRBV3-1 (or the pseudogene TRBV3-2) and TRBJ1-3; D unresolved. V was cut by 5 bases and J by 4 bases, with 12 bases left in between. Germline V gene lookup returns CDR1 LGHDT and CDR2 YNNKEL (reference sequence). The CDR3 totals 14 residues. The DNA of the CDR3 is TGTGCCAGCAGCTTCGGGCTGGGGGGAAACACCATATATTTT. This sequence encodes CASSFGLGGNTIYF.

V is TRBV6-1 and J is TRBJ2-3; 10 bases align to TRBD1. The CDR3 length is 16 residues. The V and J ends lost 4 bases and 8 bases, in that order; junction bases with no gene match: 12. Germline loops: CDR1 MNHNS, CDR2 SASEGT. The CDR3 DNA sequence: TGTGCCAGCAGTGGAGACAGGGGGCAGGTGGGGGGTACGCAGTATTTT. It is translated as CASSGDRGQVGGTQYF.

This clone was counted once. The chain links TRBV5-4 to TRBJ1-3; 7 nucleotides align to TRBD1. CDR1 is SGHNT and CDR2 is YYREEE in the germline V gene (reference sequence). V lost 4 bases and J lost 0; bases outside the gene matches: 7. CDR3 length equals 16 residues. CDR3 region: CASSRDSTLSGNTIYF. The CDR3 DNA reads TGTGCCAGCAGCCGGGACAGTACCCTCTCTGGAAACACCATATATTTT.

This chain joins TRBV11-2 and TRBJ1-6; the D is unclear. The V end lost 1 base, the J end lost 0 bases, and 13 bases lay between the germline ends. The CDR3 totals 18 residues. Germline V CDR1 and CDR2: SGHAT, FQNNGV. Here the CDR3 DNA reads TGTGCCAGCAGCTTAGTTGGACCCTTCAGCTCCTATAATTCACCCCTCCACTTT. Amino acids: CASSLVGPFSSYNSPLHF.

The chain carries TRBV18 and TRBJ2-7; 8 bases match TRBD1. The J segment lost 7 bases and the V segment lost 1 base, leaving 6 bases of the junction unmatched. This CDR3 is 14 amino acids long. Per the germline V gene, CDR1 is KGHSH and CDR2 is LQKENI. The CDR3 loop reads CASSPRQGLEEQYF. DNA for the CDR3: TGTGCCAGCTCACCACGACAGGGGCTCGAGGAGCAGTACTTC.

The chain combines TRBV9 with TRBJ1-6; unclear D gene. With 0 bases removed from V and 7 bases from J, the gap between germline ends came to 8 bases. The germline CDR1 and CDR2 sequences are SGDLS and YYNGEE. The CDR3 length is 14 residues. The CDR3 here is CASSVDLVNSPLHF. DNA for the CDR3: TGTGCCAGCAGCGTAGACTTGGTGAATTCACCCCTCCACTTT.

This rearrangement joins TRBV18 to TRBJ1-1; D gene unclear. Trimming removed 1 base at V and 1 base at J, with 4 bases between. Per germline, CDR1 KGHSH and CDR2 LQKENI. The CDR3 extends over 13 amino acids. The CDR3 DNA reads as TGTGCCAGCTCACCACAGGCGAACACTGAAGCTTTCTTT. This translates into CASSPQANTEAFF.

This clone is a singleton in its sample. The V call is TRBV3-1 (or the pseudogene TRBV3-2), the J call TRBJ1-3, with 7 nucleotides matching TRBD1. V gave up 4 bases and J gave up 8 bases; unmatched junction bases: 8. The CDR3 consists of 14 residues. Germline CDR1 is LGHDT and CDR2 is YNNKEL (reference sequence). The CDR3 sequence is CASSPGTVGDTIYF. DNA of the CDR3: TGTGCCAGCAGCCCAGGGACAGTCGGAGACACCATATATTTT.

The chain carries TRBV27 and TRBJ1-6; D gene unclear. Trimming took 0 bases from V and 8 from J, leaving 11 bases between them. Germline V lookup: CDR1 MNHEY, CDR2 SMNVEV (reference sequence). The length of the CDR3 is 15 residues. CDR3 in DNA: TGTGCCAGCAGTTTATCGGTCCTGGCTTATTCACCCCTCCACTTT. This encodes CASSLSVLAYSPLHF.

The J gene is TRBJ2-1, the V gene TRBV7-9, with 11 bases identical to TRBD2. Germline V CDR1 and CDR2: SEHNR, FQNEAQ (reference sequence). V lost 5 bases, J lost 8 bases, and 8 bases stayed unmatched. This CDR3 contains 15 residues. The CDR3 reads CASSPTSGGVYEQFF. The DNA of the CDR3 is TGTGCCAGCAGCCCAACTAGCGGGGGTGTTTATGAGCAGTTCTTC. The full variable domain, completed using reference TRBV7-9 and TRBJ2-1, is DTGVSQNPRHKITKRGQNVTFRCDPISEHNRLYWYRQTLGQGPEFLTYFQNEAQLEKSRLLSDRFSAERPKGSFSTLEIQRTEQGDSAMYLCASSPTSGGVYEQFFGPGTRLTVL.

The chain uses TRBV7-2 and TRBJ2-2, with TRBD2 matching 11 bases. V trimming: 5 bases; J trimming: 4 bases; junction bases outside the gene matches: 9. The germline gives CDR1 SGHTA, CDR2 FQGNSA. The CDR3 contains 17 residues. CDR3 loop: CASSPIAGGRLTGELFF. The CDR3 nucleotides read TGTGCCAGCAGCCCCATAGCGGGGGGGCGACTCACCGGGGAGCTGTTTTTT.

The rearrangement links TRBV9 to TRBJ1-2; no clear D. The V end lost 0 bases, the J end lost 10 bases, and 22 bases lay between the germline ends. This CDR3 has 16 amino acids. Germline V gene lookup returns CDR1 SGDLS and CDR2 YYNGEE. The chain's CDR3 is CASSVDLGSGSSDYTF. The CDR3 bases are TGTGCCAGCAGCGTAGATCTCGGCAGCGGGTCGAGCGACTACACCTTC.